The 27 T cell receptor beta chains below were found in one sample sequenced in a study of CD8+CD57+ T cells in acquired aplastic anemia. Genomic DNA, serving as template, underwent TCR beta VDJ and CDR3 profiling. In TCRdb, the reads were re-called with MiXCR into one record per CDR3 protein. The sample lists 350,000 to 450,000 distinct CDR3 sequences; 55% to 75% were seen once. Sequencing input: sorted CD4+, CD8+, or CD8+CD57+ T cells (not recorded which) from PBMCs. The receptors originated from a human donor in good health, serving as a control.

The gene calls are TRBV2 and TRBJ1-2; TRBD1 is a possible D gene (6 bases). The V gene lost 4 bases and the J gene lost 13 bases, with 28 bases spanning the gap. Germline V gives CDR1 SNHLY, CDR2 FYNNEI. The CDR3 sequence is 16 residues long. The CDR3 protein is CASSGTESETHYVCTF. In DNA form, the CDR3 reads TGTGCCAGCAGTGGGACAGAGTCCGAGACGCACTACGTCTGCACCTTC.

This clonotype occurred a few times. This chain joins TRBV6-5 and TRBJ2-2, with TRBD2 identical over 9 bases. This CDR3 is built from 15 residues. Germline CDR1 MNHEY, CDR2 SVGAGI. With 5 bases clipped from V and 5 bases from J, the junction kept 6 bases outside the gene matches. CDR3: CASSRGGGGTGELFF. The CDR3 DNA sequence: TGTGCCAGCAGTCGGGGCGGGGGGGGTACCGGGGAGCTGTTTTTT.

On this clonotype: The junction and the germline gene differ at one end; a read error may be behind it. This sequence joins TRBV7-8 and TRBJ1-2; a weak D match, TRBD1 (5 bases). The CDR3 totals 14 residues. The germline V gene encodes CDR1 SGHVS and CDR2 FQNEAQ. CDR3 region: CASSVAAVGTDYTF. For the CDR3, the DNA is TGTGCCAGCAGCGTAGCCGCCGTCGGGACCGACTACACCTTC.

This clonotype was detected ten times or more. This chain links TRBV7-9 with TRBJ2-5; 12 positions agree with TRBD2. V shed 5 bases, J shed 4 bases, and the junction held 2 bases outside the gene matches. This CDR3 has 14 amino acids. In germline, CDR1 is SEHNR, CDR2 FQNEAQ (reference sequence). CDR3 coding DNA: TGTGCCAGCAGCGAACTAGCGGGGGGAGAGACCCAGTACTTC. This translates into CASSELAGGETQYF.

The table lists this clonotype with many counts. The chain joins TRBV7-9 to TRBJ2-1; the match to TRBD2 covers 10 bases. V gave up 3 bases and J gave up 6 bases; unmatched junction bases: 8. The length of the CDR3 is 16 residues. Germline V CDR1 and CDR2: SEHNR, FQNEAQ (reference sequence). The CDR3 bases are TGTGCCAGCAGCTTCAGTCTAGCGGGGGTGGTCAATGAGCAGTTCTTC. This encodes CASSFSLAGVVNEQFF.

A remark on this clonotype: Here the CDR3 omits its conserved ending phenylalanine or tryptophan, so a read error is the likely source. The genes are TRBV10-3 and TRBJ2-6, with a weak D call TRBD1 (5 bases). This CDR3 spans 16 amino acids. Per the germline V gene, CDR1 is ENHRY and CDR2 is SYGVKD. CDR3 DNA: TGTGCCAGCAGCCTGGGCCAGGGATCTGGGGCCCACGTCCTGACTCTC. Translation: CASSLGQGSGAHVLTL.

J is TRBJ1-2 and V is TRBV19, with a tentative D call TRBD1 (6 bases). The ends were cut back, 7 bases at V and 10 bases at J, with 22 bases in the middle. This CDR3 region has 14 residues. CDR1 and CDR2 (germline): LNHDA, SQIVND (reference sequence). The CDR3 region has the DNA TGTGCCAGTATACGGGCCGGGGGCTTTGGAGACTACACCTTC. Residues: CASIRAGGFGDYTF. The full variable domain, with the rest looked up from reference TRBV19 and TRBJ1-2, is DGGITQSPKYLFRKEGQNVTLSCEQNLNHDAMYWYRQDPGQGLRLIYYSQIVNDFQKGDIAEGYSVSREKKESFPLTVTSAQKNPTAFYLCASIRAGGFGDYTFGSGTRLTVV.

CDR3 nucleotide sequence: TGTGCCAGCAGCCGAAACACGTGCTGCTCCAATGAGCAGTTCTTC. This encodes CASSRNTCCSNEQFF. The chain employs TRBV7-8 and TRBJ2-1; no clear D gene. The CDR3 sequence is 15 residues long. Trimming cost V 5 bases and J 6 bases, with 17 bases left between them. Germline CDR1 reads SGHVS; CDR2 reads FQNEAQ.

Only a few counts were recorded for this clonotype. CDR3 sequence: CASSPNMVGNTIYF. The CDR3 coding sequence is TGTGCCAGCAGTCCCAACATGGTCGGAAACACCATATATTTT. The chain links TRBV27 to TRBJ1-3; D is uncertain. Germline V lookup: CDR1 MNHEY, CDR2 SMNVEV (reference sequence). V was pared by 5 bases and J by 4 bases, with 12 bases between. This CDR3 has 14 amino acids.

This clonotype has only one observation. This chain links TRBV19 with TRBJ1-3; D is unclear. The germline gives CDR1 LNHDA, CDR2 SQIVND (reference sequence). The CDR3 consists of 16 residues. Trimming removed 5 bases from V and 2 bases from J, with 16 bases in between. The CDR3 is CASSACGTRTGNTIYF. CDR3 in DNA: TGTGCCAGTAGTGCGTGCGGAACAAGAACTGGAAACACCATATATTTT.

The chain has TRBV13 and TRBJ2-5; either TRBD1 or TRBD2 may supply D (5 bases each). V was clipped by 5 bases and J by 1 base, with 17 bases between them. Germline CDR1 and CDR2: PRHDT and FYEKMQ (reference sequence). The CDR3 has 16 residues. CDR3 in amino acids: CASSVATGRIQETQYF. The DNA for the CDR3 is TGTGCCAGCAGCGTAGCCACGGGACGGATCCAAGAGACCCAGTACTTC. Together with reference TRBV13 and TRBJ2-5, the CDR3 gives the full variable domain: AAGVIQSPRHLIKEKRETATLKCYPIPRHDTVYWYQQGPGQDPQFLISFYEKMQSDKGSIPDRFSAQQFSDYHSELNMSSLELGDSALYFCASSVATGRIQETQYFGPGTRLLVL.

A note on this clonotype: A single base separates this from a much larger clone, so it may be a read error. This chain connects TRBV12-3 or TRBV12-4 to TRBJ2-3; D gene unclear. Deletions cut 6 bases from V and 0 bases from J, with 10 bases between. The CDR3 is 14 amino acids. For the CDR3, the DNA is TGTGCCAGCAGCCTATTCCCTAGCACAGATACGCAGTATTTT. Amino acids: CASSLFPSTDTQYF.

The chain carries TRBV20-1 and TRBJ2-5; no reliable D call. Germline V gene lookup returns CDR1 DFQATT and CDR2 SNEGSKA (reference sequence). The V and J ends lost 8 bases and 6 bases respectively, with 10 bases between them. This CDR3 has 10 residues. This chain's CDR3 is CSPRGKTQYF. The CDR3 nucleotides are TGCAGTCCCCGAGGAAAGACCCAGTACTTC.

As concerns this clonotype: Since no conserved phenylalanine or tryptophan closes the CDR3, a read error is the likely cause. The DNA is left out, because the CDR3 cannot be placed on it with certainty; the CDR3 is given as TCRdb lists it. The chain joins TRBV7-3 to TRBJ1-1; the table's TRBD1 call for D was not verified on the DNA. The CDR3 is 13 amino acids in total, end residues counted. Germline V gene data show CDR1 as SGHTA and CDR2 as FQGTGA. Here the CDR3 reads CASKLGGGTEALY.

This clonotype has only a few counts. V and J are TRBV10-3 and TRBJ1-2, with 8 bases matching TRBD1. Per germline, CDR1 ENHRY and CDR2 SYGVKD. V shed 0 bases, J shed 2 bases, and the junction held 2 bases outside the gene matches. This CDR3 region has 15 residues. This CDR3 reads CAISESRTGNYGYTF. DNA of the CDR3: TGTGCCATCAGTGAGTCTAGGACAGGGAACTATGGCTACACCTTC.

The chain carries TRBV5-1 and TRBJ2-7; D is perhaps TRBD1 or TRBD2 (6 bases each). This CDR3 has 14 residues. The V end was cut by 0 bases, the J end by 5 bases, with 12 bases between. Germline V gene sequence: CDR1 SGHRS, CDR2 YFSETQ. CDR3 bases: TGCGCCAGCAGCTTGGAGGGGGGCAGAAACGAGCAGTACTTC. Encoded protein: CASSLEGGRNEQYF.

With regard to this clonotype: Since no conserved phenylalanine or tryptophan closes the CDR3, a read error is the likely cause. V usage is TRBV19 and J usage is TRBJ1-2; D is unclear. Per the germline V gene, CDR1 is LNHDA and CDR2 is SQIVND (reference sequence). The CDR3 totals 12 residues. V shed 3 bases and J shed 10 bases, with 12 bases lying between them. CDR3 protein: CASSIRPRAYTQ. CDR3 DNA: TGTGCCAGTAGTATCCGCCCGAGGGCCTACACCCAG.

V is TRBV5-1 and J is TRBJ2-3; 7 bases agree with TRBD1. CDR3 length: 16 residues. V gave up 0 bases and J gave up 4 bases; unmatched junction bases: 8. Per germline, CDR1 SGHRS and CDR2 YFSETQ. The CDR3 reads CASSLAPDRVADTQYF. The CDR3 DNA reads TGCGCCAGCAGCTTGGCGCCAGACAGGGTGGCAGATACGCAGTATTTT.

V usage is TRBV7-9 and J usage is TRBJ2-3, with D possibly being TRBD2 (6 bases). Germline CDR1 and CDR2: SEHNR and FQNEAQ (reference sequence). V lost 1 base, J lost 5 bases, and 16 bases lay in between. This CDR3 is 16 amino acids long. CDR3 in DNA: TGTGCCAGCAGCTTAGGGCGGGGCGTGATGGTAGATACGCAGTATTTT. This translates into CASSLGRGVMVDTQYF.

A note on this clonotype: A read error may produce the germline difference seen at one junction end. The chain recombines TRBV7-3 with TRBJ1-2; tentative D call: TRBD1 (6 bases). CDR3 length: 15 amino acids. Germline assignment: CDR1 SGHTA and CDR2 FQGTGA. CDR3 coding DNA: TGTGCCAGCAGCTTGGGAACAGCGGGGGGCTATGGGTACACCTTC. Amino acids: CASSLGTAGGYGYTF.

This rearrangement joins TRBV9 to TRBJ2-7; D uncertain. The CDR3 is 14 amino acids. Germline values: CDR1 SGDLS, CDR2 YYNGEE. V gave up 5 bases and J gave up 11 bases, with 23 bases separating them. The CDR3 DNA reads TGTGCCAGCAGTCTACAATCCACCGTGGCCAACGAGTACTTC. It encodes CASSLQSTVANEYF.

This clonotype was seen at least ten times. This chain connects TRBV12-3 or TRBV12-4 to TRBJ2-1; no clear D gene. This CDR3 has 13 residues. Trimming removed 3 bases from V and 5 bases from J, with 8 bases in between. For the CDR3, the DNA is TGTGCCAGCAGTTTTTCATTCGACAATGAGCAGTTCTTC. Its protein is CASSFSFDNEQFF.

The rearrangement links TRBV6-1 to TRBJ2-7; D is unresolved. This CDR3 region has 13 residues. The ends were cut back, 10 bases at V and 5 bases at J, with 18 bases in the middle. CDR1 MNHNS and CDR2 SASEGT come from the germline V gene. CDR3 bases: TGTGCCACTCGCGCAACAGATCCGGACGAGCAGTACTTC. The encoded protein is CATRATDPDEQYF.

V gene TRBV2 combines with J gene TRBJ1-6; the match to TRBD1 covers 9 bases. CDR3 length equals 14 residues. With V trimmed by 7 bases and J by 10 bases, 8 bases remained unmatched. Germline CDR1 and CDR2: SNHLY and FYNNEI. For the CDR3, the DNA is TGTGCCAGCACGGAAGGGACAGGGAGATCACCCCTCCACTTT. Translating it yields CASTEGTGRSPLHF.

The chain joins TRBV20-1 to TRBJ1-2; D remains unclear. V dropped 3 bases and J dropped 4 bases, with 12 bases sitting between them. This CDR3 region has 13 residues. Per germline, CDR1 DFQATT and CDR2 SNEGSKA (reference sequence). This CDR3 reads CSARDREFYGYTF. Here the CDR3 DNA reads TGCAGTGCTAGGGACCGAGAGTTCTATGGCTACACCTTC.

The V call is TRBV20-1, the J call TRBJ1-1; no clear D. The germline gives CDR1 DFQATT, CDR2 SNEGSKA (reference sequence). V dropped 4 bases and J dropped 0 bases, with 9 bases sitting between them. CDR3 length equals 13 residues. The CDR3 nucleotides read TGCAGTGCTACGAGCGGTGTGAACACTGAAGCTTTCTTT. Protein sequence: CSATSGVNTEAFF.

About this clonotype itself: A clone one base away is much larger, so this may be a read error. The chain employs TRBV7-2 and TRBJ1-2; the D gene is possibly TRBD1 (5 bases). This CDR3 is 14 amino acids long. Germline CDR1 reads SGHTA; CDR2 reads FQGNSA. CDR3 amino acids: CASSLEQANYGHTF. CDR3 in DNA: TGTGCCAGCAGCTTGGAACAGGCTAACTATGGCCACACCTTC.